The next 14 T cell receptor beta chains were all read from a single sample in a study of shared clonotypes between healthy human individuals. This table comes from immunoSEQ multiplex PCR, and its TCRdb copy is limited to in-frame clones, with some not included. Of millions of clones listed, 95% are singletons. Sequenced material: naive CD4+ T cells sorted from blood. The sample's subset: CD45RA+ positively selected. These receptors all stem from a man aged 18 to 30 in good health.

The chain links TRBV6-4 to TRBJ2-3; D is unresolved. Germline V lookup: CDR1 MRHNA, CDR2 SNTAGT. The CDR3 is 18 amino acids. Trimming pared 1 base from V and 8 bases from J, leaving 25 bases between. CDR3 region: CASSDLGYPLSTIGTQYF. As DNA, the CDR3 is TGTGCCAGCAGTGACTTGGGATACCCCTTATCTACGATTGGTACGCAGTATTTT.

On this clone: The sample has other DNA sequences that encode this CDR3 too. The V call is TRBV11-2, the J call TRBJ2-1, with 11 bases matching TRBD2. Germline trimming cut 4 bases from V and 4 bases from J; bases unmatched to any gene: 3. This CDR3 has 15 residues. The germline V gene encodes CDR1 SGHAT and CDR2 FQNNGV. Here the CDR3 DNA reads TGTGCCAGCAGCTCACTAGCGGGGGCTTACAATGAGCAGTTCTTC. This translates into CASSSLAGAYNEQFF.

The count of this clone is one. The rearrangement links TRBV6-6 to TRBJ2-1; TRBD1 might be the D (5 bases). Trimming took off 4 bases at V and 12 bases at J, with 10 bases between the two ends. The CDR3 covers 11 residues. Germline CDR1 and CDR2: MNHNY and SVGAGI (reference sequence). The CDR3 DNA sequence: TGTGCCAGCAGTTCCGGAACAGGGCAGTTCTTC. Translation gives CASSSGTGQFF.

This clone has ten or more counts. The chain joins TRBV5-4 to TRBJ2-7; 8 bases align to TRBD2. This CDR3 is built from 16 residues. Germline values: CDR1 SGHNT, CDR2 YYREEE (reference sequence). V lost 2 bases, J lost 1 base, and 8 bases stayed unmatched. CDR3 region: CASSLSGRSLSYEQYF. DNA of the CDR3: TGTGCCAGCAGCTTAAGCGGGAGAAGCCTTTCCTACGAGCAGTACTTC.

V gene TRBV6-5 combines with J gene TRBJ1-1; D remains ambiguous. The germline gives CDR1 MNHEY, CDR2 SVGAGI. V dropped 5 bases and J dropped 5 bases, with 9 bases sitting between them. CDR3 size: 12 residues. The CDR3 DNA reads TGTGCCAGCAGTAGGAGTGGGACTGAAGCTTTCTTT. This encodes CASSRSGTEAFF.

In this sample, this clone turned up many times. This rearrangement joins TRBV2 to TRBJ2-7; D remains ambiguous. V was shortened by 8 bases and J by 0 bases, with 8 bases between the two germline ends. The V gene's germline CDR1 is SNHLY and CDR2 FYNNEI. CDR3 size: 12 residues. The CDR3 is CASLRSSYEQYF. CDR3 coding DNA: TGTGCCAGCTTGCGGAGCTCCTACGAGCAGTACTTC.

A single count supports this clone. The chain's CDR3 is CASSDAGVQEKLFF. Written as DNA, the CDR3 is TGTGCCAGCAGTGACGCAGGGGTCCAAGAAAAACTGTTTTTT. The chain links TRBV2 to TRBJ1-4, with D perhaps matching TRBD1 (6 bases). Germline CDR1 is SNHLY and CDR2 is FYNNEI. V lost 3 bases and J lost 8, with 13 bases in between. This CDR3 contains 14 residues.

This chain connects TRBV6-1 to TRBJ1-5; D gene unclear. CDR3 size: 14 residues. Germline V gives CDR1 MNHNS, CDR2 SASEGT. Trimming cost V 4 bases and J 1 base, with 8 bases left between them. The CDR3: CASSGSKSNQPQHF. CDR3 nucleotides: TGTGCCAGCAGTGGTTCGAAGAGCAATCAGCCCCAGCATTTT.

About this clone itself: Other nucleotide sequences in the sample specify the same CDR3. The gene calls are TRBV7-2 and TRBJ2-4; TRBD2 might be the D (6 bases). The CDR3 is made up of 15 amino acids. The germline CDR1 and CDR2 sequences are SGHTA and FQGNSA. The V end lost 1 base, the J end lost 0 bases, and 7 bases lay between the germline ends. CDR3 loop: CASSLEGLAKNIQYF. For the CDR3, the DNA is TGTGCCAGCAGCTTAGAGGGACTAGCCAAAAACATTCAGTACTTC.

This clone was observed once. The J gene is TRBJ2-7, the V gene TRBV6-1; 11 bases map to TRBD2. This CDR3 is built from 15 residues. V lost 2 bases to trimming and J lost 2 bases; unmatched junction nucleotides: 2. Per the germline V gene, CDR1 is MNHNS and CDR2 is SASEGT. DNA for the CDR3: TGTGCCAGCAGTGAACTAGCGGGAGGCCCCTACGAGCAGTACTTC. It yields the protein CASSELAGGPYEQYF.

About this clone itself: Different DNA sequences within this sample yield the same CDR3. The chain couples TRBV2 to TRBJ2-7; D gene unclear. Trimming pared 0 bases from V and 4 bases from J, leaving 4 bases between. The CDR3 extends over 12 amino acids. Looked up from germline, CDR1 is SNHLY and CDR2 is FYNNEI. The DNA for the CDR3 is TGTGCCAGCAGTGAAGCGACTTACGAGCAGTACTTC. It encodes CASSEATYEQYF.

The chain links TRBV10-3 to TRBJ2-2; 8 bases are shared with TRBD2. CDR1 is ENHRY and CDR2 is SYGVKD in the germline V gene. V shed 3 bases and J 0 bases; nucleotides not matched to a gene: 6. The CDR3 covers 17 residues. DNA of the CDR3: TGTGCCATCAGTGACTCGGGACTAGACGCGAACACCGGGGAGCTGTTTTTT. Translation gives CAISDSGLDANTGELFF.

The genes are TRBV9 and TRBJ2-3; 7 positions match TRBD2. V lost 3 bases to trimming and J lost 3 bases; unmatched junction nucleotides: 7. The CDR3 runs to 15 residues. Per germline, CDR1 SGDLS and CDR2 YYNGEE. The CDR3 DNA follows: TGTGCCAGCAGCGCATATGACGGGAGGACAGATACGCAGTATTTT. It is translated as CASSAYDGRTDTQYF. Full variable domain (outside the CDR3, taken from reference TRBV9 and TRBJ2-3): DSGVTQTPKHLITATGQRVTLRCSPRSGDLSVYWYQQSLDQGLQFLIQYYNGEERAKGNILERFSAQQFPDLHSELNLSSLELGDSALYFCASSAYDGRTDTQYFGPGTRLTVL.

The rearrangement joins TRBV5-4 to TRBJ1-6, with D possibly being TRBD1 (5 bases). The CDR3 extends over 15 amino acids. Germline-derived CDR1 and CDR2 are SGHNT and YYREEE (reference sequence). V shed 5 bases and J shed 10 bases, with 19 bases lying between them. The CDR3 DNA reads as TGTGCCAGCAGTTCTGGGGGGACGCTGGGCTCACCCCTCCACTTT. Its protein is CASSSGGTLGSPLHF.